This T cell receptor beta chain was identified during a study of blood T cell repertoires in COVID-19. On the study more broadly: Whether acute or convalescent, the COVID-19 samples came from the United States, Italy and Spain. Sources were T cells, B-cell-depleted T cells, or PBMCs; the material itself was cDNA or gDNA.

V was clipped by 4 bases and J by 2 bases, with 8 bases between them. This CDR3 region has 13 residues. Germline lookup yields CDR1 MDHEN and CDR2 SYDVKM. Profiled with immunoSEQ multiplex PCR; TCRdb holds only in-frame clones, not every one. The top ten hold 4% to 5.5% of the sample, which has approximately 450,000 clones, about 89% seen once. Sequencing input: peripheral blood. The chain uses TRBV28 and TRBJ1-2; possible D gene TRBD1, 6 bases. The sequence came from a woman younger than 45 with acute or convalescent COVID-19. As DNA, the CDR3 is TGTGCCAGCAGTTCAGGGACAAACTATGGCTACACCTTC. This codes for CASSSGTNYGYTF.